This section outlines one T cell receptor (beta chain) sequence together with its context. Its specificity is not known. This record belongs to a study of CD8 T cells in ankylosing spondylitis. Overall study findings and caveats: It was reported that disease-linked clones were significantly enriched in matched ankylosing spondylitis synovial fluid. It appeared that ankylosing spondylitis blood was characterized by a TCR beta motif of 8 or 9 highly homologous variants. Peripheral blood held disease-linked clones only at relatively low frequency, and these were CD8+.

Quantitative barcoded 5'-RACE was used to prepare TCR beta libraries. TCRdb reprocessed the 5' RACE reads with MiXCR, giving one entry per CDR3 protein. The sample contains about 700,000 distinct CDR3 sequences, 15% to 20% of which appear only once. Germline V gene data show CDR1 as SGHRS and CDR2 as YFSETQ. V shed 5 bases and J 4 bases; nucleotides not matched to a gene: 11. This CDR3 contains 16 residues. The source material was blood, either unsorted or a sorted T cell fraction (not recorded which). The chain has TRBV5-1 and TRBJ2-1; 8 bases are a match to TRBD2. The TCR sequence derives from a male donor with ankylosing spondylitis. DNA for the CDR3: TGCGCCAGCAGTTCGCAAGTAGCGGGGTCTTACAATGAGCAGTTCTTC. It specifies CASSSQVAGSYNEQFF.